What follows are 25 T cell receptor beta chains derived from one specimen sequenced in a study of blood T cell repertoires in COVID-19. Generated by immunoSEQ multiplex PCR, the TCRdb table keeps only in-frame clones and is missing some. The repertoire includes some 220,000 clones, around 84% of them detected once, and 13% sits in the top ten. The sequenced sample consisted of peripheral blood. Source of these receptors: a human donor in a cohort sampled during active COVID-19.

In nucleotides, the CDR3 is TGTGCCAGCAGTATGACGACAGGGGGAACCAATGAGCAGTTCTTC. It specifies CASSMTTGGTNEQFF. The gene calls are TRBV28 and TRBJ2-1, with 9 positions matching TRBD1. The CDR3 contains 15 residues. Trimming cost V 5 bases and J 6 bases; bases outside gene matches: 8. Germline assignment: CDR1 MDHEN and CDR2 SYDVKM. Full variable domain (missing parts from reference TRBV28 and TRBJ2-1): DVKVTQSSRYLVKRTGEKVFLECVQDMDHENMFWYRQDPGLGLRLIYFSYDVKMKEKGDIPEGYSVSREKKERFSLILESASTNQTSMYLCASSMTTGGTNEQFFGPGTRLTVL.

This chain links TRBV5-4 with TRBJ2-1, with 16 bases identical to TRBD2. This CDR3 comprises 19 residues. Per the germline V gene, CDR1 is SGHNT and CDR2 is YYREEE (reference sequence). Trimming removed 1 base from V and 6 bases from J; junction bases left unmatched: 10. CDR3 region: CASSLPGTSGRGHGNEQFF. The CDR3 nucleotides read TGTGCCAGCAGCTTGCCCGGGACTAGCGGGAGGGGGCACGGCAATGAGCAGTTCTTC.

This clone came up a few times. The chain is built from TRBV7-2 and TRBJ2-7; D uncertain. Germline-derived CDR1 and CDR2 are SGHTA and FQGNSA. The CDR3 totals 16 residues. V was trimmed by 0 bases and J by 3 bases, leaving 15 bases between them. As DNA, the CDR3 is TGTGCCAGCAGCTTAGCCCCGGCCCCGAGGCTCTACGAGCAGTACTTC. This gives the protein CASSLAPAPRLYEQYF.

The CDR3 region is CASSDAGWIGYEQYF. For the CDR3, the DNA is TGTGCCAGCAGTGACGCGGGATGGATTGGCTACGAGCAGTACTTC. The chain uses TRBV6-4 and TRBJ2-7; TRBD2 might be the D (6 bases). The V end was cut by 2 bases, the J end by 3 bases, with 14 bases between. The V gene's germline CDR1 is MRHNA and CDR2 SNTAGT. This CDR3 region has 15 residues.

V usage is TRBV25-1 and J usage is TRBJ2-3, with a tentative D call TRBD2 (5 bases). CDR1 is MGHDK, CDR2 SYGVNS, per germline. The CDR3 consists of 15 residues. The V and J ends lost 3 bases and 1 base respectively, with 11 bases between them. The CDR3 coding sequence is TGTGCCAGCAGTGAGAGGGTGACTGGCACAGATACGCAGTATTTT. Translating gives CASSERVTGTDTQYF.

The chain employs TRBV20-1 and TRBJ2-2; TRBD1 is a possible D gene (6 bases). Trimming stripped 3 bases from V and 6 bases from J, with 20 bases between. From germline, CDR1 is DFQATT and CDR2 SNEGSKA (reference sequence). There are 16 residues in the CDR3. Here the CDR3 reads CSASSTSTGIAGELFF. In DNA form, the CDR3 reads TGCAGTGCTAGTTCTACGTCGACAGGAATTGCCGGGGAGCTGTTTTTT.

The chain recombines TRBV5-1 with TRBJ1-1; possible D gene TRBD1, 5 bases. Germline V gives CDR1 SGHRS, CDR2 YFSETQ. The CDR3 sequence is 13 residues long. V was pared by 3 bases and J by 11 bases, with 17 bases between. Here the CDR3 DNA reads TGCGCCAGCAGCTCCCGGGACGGCGGGGATGCTTTCTTT. This sequence encodes CASSSRDGGDAFF.

The chain combines TRBV6-5 with TRBJ1-2, with 10 bases aligning to TRBD1. Germline-derived CDR1 and CDR2 are MNHEY and SVGAGI. There are 15 residues in the CDR3. Germline trimming cut 7 bases from V and 4 bases from J; bases unmatched to any gene: 9. CDR3 sequence: CASTPGGTGAYGYTF. The CDR3 nucleotides read TGTGCCAGCACCCCAGGTGGGACAGGGGCCTATGGCTACACCTTC.

The chain couples TRBV30 to TRBJ1-5; D gene uncertain. The CDR3 is 15 residues long. Germline V lookup: CDR1 GTSNPN, CDR2 SVGIG (reference sequence). Trimming pared 2 bases from V and 0 bases from J, leaving 11 bases between. CDR3 DNA sequence: TGTGCCTGGAGTAGGCCAGGTTATAGCAATCAGCCCCAGCATTTT. Translated, it gives CAWSRPGYSNQPQHF.

V and J are TRBV10-1 and TRBJ1-1, with D possibly being TRBD1 (6 bases). Germline V gives CDR1 WNHNN, CDR2 SYGVQD (reference sequence). This CDR3 comprises 15 residues. CDR3 amino acids: CACRGINKENTEAFF. DNA of the CDR3: TGCGCTTGTAGGGGGATTAACAAAGAGAACACTGAAGCTTTCTTT.

CDR3 DNA: TGTGCCAGCAGTGGATCGGACAGGGGGAACCAAGAGACCCAGTACTTC. Translating gives CASSGSDRGNQETQYF. The J gene is TRBJ2-5, the V gene TRBV25-1; 10 bases line up with TRBD1. V was pared by 4 bases and J by 0 bases, with 5 bases of the junction left unmatched. CDR1 is MGHDK, CDR2 SYGVNS, per germline. CDR3 length equals 16 residues.

The CDR3 bases are TGCAGCGTTGAATTGTATGGACTAGCGGGAGTGGGCGAGACCCAGTACTTC. It translates to CSVELYGLAGVGETQYF. The rearrangement joins TRBV29-1 to TRBJ2-5, with 13 bases aligning to TRBD2. Germline V CDR1 and CDR2: SQVTM, ANQGSEA. This CDR3 contains 17 residues. With V trimmed by 2 bases and J by 5 bases, 11 bases remained unmatched.

This chain uses TRBV5-1 with TRBJ1-4; D is uncertain. Germline lookup yields CDR1 SGHRS and CDR2 YFSETQ. Trimming shortened V by 7 bases and J by 3 bases, and 13 bases separated the two germline ends. The CDR3 is 14 residues long. The CDR3 protein is CASRTGEANEKLFF. CDR3 in DNA: TGCGCCAGCCGAACCGGGGAAGCTAATGAAAAACTGTTTTTT. The whole variable domain, remainder taken from reference TRBV5-1 and TRBJ1-4, is KAGVTQTPRYLIKTRGQQVTLSCSPISGHRSVSWYQQTPGQGLQFLFEYFSETQRNKGNFPGRFSGRQFSNSRSEMNVSTLELGDSALYLCASRTGEANEKLFFGSGTQLSVL.

This clone has only one observation. V is TRBV14 and J is TRBJ2-2; 7 bases align to TRBD2. The V gene's germline CDR1 is SGHDN and CDR2 FVKESK. This CDR3 comprises 15 residues. With V trimmed by 2 bases and J by 3 bases, 3 bases remained unmatched. CDR3 region: CASSQRLADTGELFF. DNA of the CDR3: TGTGCCAGCAGCCAACGTCTAGCGGACACCGGGGAGCTGTTTTTT. Together with reference TRBV14 and TRBJ2-2, the CDR3 gives the full variable domain: EAGVTQFPSHSVIEKGQTVTLRCDPISGHDNLYWYRRVMGKEIKFLLHFVKESKQDESGMPNNRFLAERTGGTYSTLKVQPAELEDSGVYFCASSQRLADTGELFFGEGSRLTVL.

The chain has TRBV4-3 and TRBJ1-1; a weak D match, TRBD1 (6 bases). From germline, CDR1 is LGHNA and CDR2 YSLEER. CDR3 length equals 14 residues. Trimming removed 1 base from V and 3 bases from J, with 9 bases in between. The CDR3: CASSQGGRDTEAFF. In nucleotides, the CDR3 is TGCGCCAGCAGCCAAGGGGGGCGCGACACTGAAGCTTTCTTT.

The sample holds a few counts of this clone. The V gene is TRBV12-3 or TRBV12-4, the J gene TRBJ2-5; D remains ambiguous. Trimming left V 4 bases short and J 5 bases short, with 11 bases between. This CDR3 is 13 amino acids long. CDR3 nucleotides: TGTGCCAGCAGTTCCAGCGATGGCGAGACCCAGTACTTC. Protein sequence: CASSSSDGETQYF.

The V gene is TRBV6-5, the J gene TRBJ2-5; 10 bases line up with TRBD1. CDR3 size: 14 residues. V lost 6 bases, J lost 7 bases, and 8 bases stayed unmatched. Looked up from germline, CDR1 is MNHEY and CDR2 is SVGAGI. This CDR3 reads CASSSAGQGTTQYF. CDR3 sequence (DNA): TGTGCCAGCAGCTCGGCGGGACAGGGGACGACCCAGTACTTC.

The chain uses TRBV7-2 and TRBJ2-7, with D possibly TRBD1 on 6 matching bases. Looked up from germline, CDR1 is SGHTA and CDR2 is FQGNSA. There are 15 residues in the CDR3. The V and J ends lost 1 base and 1 base respectively, with 11 bases between them. CDR3 bases: TGTGCCAGCAGCTTAGGCCAAGGGGGATCCTACGAGCAGTACTTC. As protein: CASSLGQGGSYEQYF.

This clone was recorded a few times. This chain connects TRBV10-3 to TRBJ2-7; 13 bases line up with TRBD2. CDR1 is ENHRY, CDR2 SYGVKD, per germline. The CDR3 length is 15 residues. Trimming took 5 bases from V and 3 from J; bases not matched to a gene: 4. CDR3 in amino acids: CAISRTSGRGYEQYF. The CDR3 bases are TGTGCCATCAGTCGGACTAGCGGGAGAGGCTACGAGCAGTACTTC.

The chain uses TRBV5-1 and TRBJ2-1; no definite D call. Trimming took off 5 bases at V and 5 bases at J, with 8 bases between the two ends. The CDR3 has 12 residues. Germline V gene sequence: CDR1 SGHRS, CDR2 YFSETQ. The CDR3 region is CASRPTNNEQFF. The CDR3, as DNA: TGCGCCAGCAGACCTACGAACAATGAGCAGTTCTTC.

This clone was detected only a few times. The chain combines TRBV3-1 (or the pseudogene TRBV3-2) with TRBJ2-3, with D possibly TRBD2 on 7 matching bases. V shed 3 bases and J shed 1 base, with 23 bases lying between them. This CDR3 is built from 19 residues. Germline lookup yields CDR1 LGHDT and CDR2 YNNKEL (reference sequence). The CDR3 loop is CASSQGTTADSLGTDTQYF. The DNA for the CDR3 is TGTGCCAGCAGCCAGGGGACTACCGCGGACAGTCTCGGCACAGATACGCAGTATTTT.

J is TRBJ1-2 and V is TRBV6-4; 8 bases fit TRBD1. CDR1 is MRHNA and CDR2 is SNTAGT in the germline V gene. The CDR3 spans 13 residues. The V and J ends lost 8 bases and 13 bases, in that order; junction bases with no gene match: 15. In DNA form, the CDR3 reads TGTGCCAGCTCGTGGTCAGGGGGCGCTTCAATCACCTTC. Translated, it gives CASSWSGGASITF.

The chain couples TRBV7-9 to TRBJ1-2, with 8 positions matching TRBD1. Trimming at V came to 6 bases and at J to 2 bases, leaving 5 bases not matched to a gene. CDR1 is SEHNR and CDR2 is FQNEAQ in the germline V gene (reference sequence). The CDR3 sequence is 14 residues long. CDR3 loop: CASSPGQGNYGYTF. For the CDR3, the DNA is TGTGCCAGCAGTCCCGGACAGGGAAACTATGGCTACACCTTC.

CDR3 residues: CASSAAAGGTGELFF. The CDR3, as DNA: TGTGCCAGCAGCGCGGCGGCAGGGGGCACCGGGGAGCTGTTTTTT. This rearrangement joins TRBV9 to TRBJ2-2, with 7 bases that match TRBD1. Germline assignment: CDR1 SGDLS and CDR2 YYNGEE. This CDR3 has 15 amino acids. V shed 3 bases and J 4 bases; nucleotides not matched to a gene: 6.

Only a few counts were recorded for this clone. The rearrangement uses TRBV5-4 and TRBJ1-2, with D perhaps TRBD1 (5 bases). The CDR3 contains 13 residues. Germline V gene lookup returns CDR1 SGHNT and CDR2 YYREEE (reference sequence). V lost 7 bases and J 3 bases, leaving 13 bases between the germline ends. CDR3 residues: CASSKGADYGYTF. The DNA of the CDR3 is TGTGCCAGCTCCAAAGGGGCAGACTATGGCTACACCTTC.